This T cell receptor beta chain was recovered during a study of blood T cell repertoires in COVID-19 (dated by TCRdb to 2018 to 2021). Looking at the study overall: Samples from collaborators originated in the United States, Italy and Spain and spanned both the acute and convalescent phases of COVID-19. HLA class I and class II types, where available, came from metadata supplied by the sample provider rather than from assay-based typing. Nearly every sample came with metadata listing a de-identified subject ID, COVID-19 status, age in years and sex. The prospective study material was composed of cDNA or gDNA derived from T cells, B-cell-depleted T cells, or PBMCs. The samples were drawn from two sources: the first 160 participants of the ongoing ImmuneRACE study, and 1,254 subjects contributed by 6 global collaborators. The dataset comprised deeply sampled blood TCRbeta repertoires from subjects exposed to, actively infected with, or recovered from COVID-19. A freely available public database, intended as a resource for researchers studying the immune response to SARS-CoV-2, is where the repertoires were released. Beyond this particular receptor, the publication reports: The amount of clinical and demographic metadata varied by source and participant and was provided uncurated.

In the prospective study, participants were roughly 18 to 89 years old, resided in approximately 22 geographic areas of the United States, and were enrolled through a virtual design. To assign participants to cohorts, the prospective study relied on clinical history that participants themselves reported in a screening survey and a study questionnaire. ImmuneRACE Cohort 3 recovered participants were defined by two consecutive negative NP/OP PCR tests, healthcare professional clearance, or symptom resolution. Each participant in the prospective study had whole blood, serum and a nasopharyngeal or oropharyngeal swab collected by mobile phlebotomists. Prospective study participants could optionally give additional blood draws and questionnaires over an approximately two-month period. Blood samples from the prospective study were shipped frozen or at room temperature prior to DNA extraction. TCRbeta CDR3 regions were amplified from genomic DNA using the immunoSEQ Assay, a bias-controlled multiplex PCR. The authors processed their data as follows. The number of nucleated cells in each sample was estimated by amplification of reference gene primers within the assay. Sequence reads were collapsed and filtered to measure the absolute abundance of every unique TCRbeta CDR3 rearrangement. For each sample, productive Simpson clonality was calculated as the square root of Simpson's diversity index over productive rearrangements. The clones in this table, taken by TCRdb from immuneACCESS, are in-frame only. Not every clone is retained; where verified, under half of the shortfall comes from an unresolved V gene, and the cause of the rest is unknown. V, J and clone size were drawn from that table, and D and trimming were deduced from the DNA. The sample data list about 350,000 clones, and more than 85% of these were observed just once. The ten largest make up almost 3% of the sample.

V lost 0 bases and J lost 6 bases; the stretch between them is 17 bases long. The CDR3 spans 16 residues, from the cysteine through the phenylalanine. CDR3 DNA only is kept here, 48 bases in frame from base 1. CDR1 and CDR2, looked up from the germline V gene (reference sequence), are LGHDT and YNNKEL. As regards this clone: It has no known antigen specificity. Base-call qualities are not available, and no considerably larger clone is one nucleotide away.

This chain joins TRBV3-1 (or the pseudogene TRBV3-2) to TRBJ1-1; TRBD1 is a possible D gene, resting on 6 matching bases. Sequenced sample: PBMCs or T cells enriched from blood (not recorded which). This TCR was recovered from a woman aged 25 to 39 who had recovered from COVID-19. The nucleotide sequence reads TGTGCCAGCAGCCAAGACTCTTTACAGGGCGTGCCTGAAGCTTTCTTT. The translation is CASSQDSLQGVPEAFF.